A single sample is the source of the 11 T cell receptor beta chains below, sequenced in a study of blood T cell repertoires in COVID-19. Profiled with immunoSEQ multiplex PCR; TCRdb holds only in-frame clones, not every one. Counted here are around 32,000 clones, less than 95% occurring once; the ten biggest clones make up more than 0.8%. Material: peripheral blood. The receptor source for this set is a man aged 65-85 years with active or convalescent COVID-19.

This chain connects TRBV7-2 to TRBJ2-3; 9 bases agree with TRBD1. Germline V CDR1 and CDR2: SGHTA, FQGNSA. With 7 bases clipped from V and 2 bases from J, the junction kept 7 bases outside the gene matches. The CDR3 runs to 15 residues. CDR3 in amino acids: CASNRGDRDTDTQYF. The DNA of the CDR3 is TGTGCCAGCAACAGGGGGGACAGGGACACAGATACGCAGTATTTT.

The gene calls are TRBV5-4 and TRBJ2-7; D might be TRBD2 (7 bases). This CDR3 is built from 14 residues. Germline-derived CDR1 and CDR2 are SGHNT and YYREEE (reference sequence). V was trimmed by 2 bases and J by 2 bases, leaving 11 bases between them. The DNA of the CDR3 is TGTGCCAGCAGCTTTCGAGGGGGGGCCTACGAGCAGTACTTC. This sequence encodes CASSFRGGAYEQYF.

The chain links TRBV7-2 to TRBJ1-2, with 7 bases matching TRBD1. Looked up from germline, CDR1 is SGHTA and CDR2 is FQGNSA. The CDR3 spans 15 residues. Trimming at V came to 5 bases and at J to 5 bases, leaving 11 bases not matched to a gene. CDR3 nucleotide sequence: TGTGCCAGCAGCCCTACCGGGACAGCCGCTTATGGCTACACCTTC. It translates to CASSPTGTAAYGYTF.

The V call is TRBV13, the J call TRBJ2-5; D might be TRBD2 (6 bases). Germline lookup yields CDR1 PRHDT and CDR2 FYEKMQ (reference sequence). Trimming pared 5 bases from V and 2 bases from J, leaving 18 bases between. This CDR3 has 16 amino acids. In DNA form, the CDR3 reads TGTGCCAGCAGCCCAGGAGTCGGACTACCTCAAGAGACCCAGTACTTC. Amino acids: CASSPGVGLPQETQYF.

The V and J genes are TRBV7-8 and TRBJ1-5; D is undetermined. The germline V gene has CDR1 SGHVS and CDR2 FQNEAQ. Trimming stripped 4 bases from V and 3 bases from J, with 7 bases between. The CDR3 extends over 13 amino acids. The CDR3 loop reads CASSWAPNQPQHF. The CDR3 bases are TGTGCCAGCAGCTGGGCCCCCAATCAGCCCCAGCATTTT.

CDR3 amino acids: CASGEQGNTEAFF. The DNA for the CDR3 is TGTGCCAGTGGCGAACAGGGAAACACTGAAGCTTTCTTT. The chain carries TRBV19 and TRBJ1-1; D is perhaps TRBD1 (6 bases). This CDR3 is built from 13 residues. Trimming took 8 bases from V and 2 from J, leaving 12 bases between them. The germline V gene has CDR1 LNHDA and CDR2 SQIVND (reference sequence). The full variable domain, completed using reference TRBV19 and TRBJ1-1, is DGGITQSPKYLFRKEGQNVTLSCEQNLNHDAMYWYRQDPGQGLRLIYYSQIVNDFQKGDIAEGYSVSREKKESFPLTVTSAQKNPTAFYLCASGEQGNTEAFFGQGTRLTVV.

J is TRBJ1-1 and V is TRBV6-6; TRBD1 agrees at 8 bases. This CDR3 region has 16 residues. In germline, CDR1 is MNHNY, CDR2 SVGAGI (reference sequence). The V and J ends lost 6 bases and 1 base, in that order; junction bases with no gene match: 10. CDR3: CASRQRQGLGNTEAFF. In DNA, the CDR3 is TGTGCCAGCAGGCAGAGACAGGGGTTGGGGAACACTGAAGCTTTCTTT.

The rearrangement links TRBV6-5 to TRBJ2-7; D not certain. Germline CDR1 is MNHEY and CDR2 is SVGAGI. The CDR3 contains 13 residues. The germline V and J ends were trimmed by 8 bases and 0 bases, with 11 bases remaining between them. CDR3 nucleotides: TGTGCCAGCGTGGCGGTCAGCTCCTACGAGCAGTACTTC. Translated, it gives CASVAVSSYEQYF.

The chain is built from TRBV5-1 and TRBJ1-3; TRBD1 aligns across 9 bases. The germline CDR1 and CDR2 sequences are SGHRS and YFSETQ. The CDR3 contains 17 residues. The J segment lost 2 bases and the V segment lost 0 bases, leaving 6 bases of the junction unmatched. CDR3 sequence: CASSLAPGTGTGNTIYF. CDR3 coding DNA: TGCGCCAGCAGCTTGGCCCCCGGGACAGGGACTGGAAACACCATATATTTT.

The V call is TRBV2, the J call TRBJ2-3, with D unclear. This CDR3 region has 12 residues. Between the trimmed V and J ends, which lost 4 bases and 6 bases, there was a span of 8 bases. Germline values: CDR1 SNHLY, CDR2 FYNNEI. Written as DNA, the CDR3 is TGTGCCAGCAGTGTGACGAGGGATACGCAGTATTTT. Translation: CASSVTRDTQYF.

CDR3 region: CASSLGGQGTGSPLHF. The DNA for the CDR3 is TGCGCCAGCAGCTTGGGAGGACAGGGGACAGGCTCACCCCTCCACTTT. V usage is TRBV5-1 and J usage is TRBJ1-6, with 9 bases matching TRBD1. Germline-derived CDR1 and CDR2 are SGHRS and YFSETQ. The CDR3 contains 16 residues. J lost 10 bases, V lost 0 bases, and 8 bases had no gene match.